The entry below gives a single T cell receptor (beta chain) sequence along with its context. The data were produced by immunoSEQ multiplex PCR, yet TCRdb's version contains in-frame clones alone and is incomplete. This sample has 160,000 or so clones; over 75% occur once, and the top ten carry around 1.3%. The V gene lost 3 bases and the J gene lost 6 bases, with 24 bases spanning the gap. This CDR3 region has 18 residues. Germline V CDR1 and CDR2: LNHDA, SQIVND (reference sequence). Adults between roughly 18 and 89 years of age took part from under 30 US areas. The sample belongs to a study of blood T cell repertoires in COVID-19. For the study at large: Samples taken during acute and convalescent COVID-19 were collected in the United States, Italy and Spain.

The specimen was PBMCs or T cells enriched from blood (not recorded which). The receptor comes from a human donor with acute COVID-19. The donor label of this sample is uncertain. V is TRBV19 and J is TRBJ2-4; the D gene is possibly TRBD1 (7 bases). DNA of the CDR3: TGTGCCAGTAGTATTCGGGGGATAGGACAGGACCCCCTAAACATTCAGTACTTC. Translated, it gives CASSIRGIGQDPLNIQYF.